The 17 T cell receptor beta chains below were found in one sample sequenced in a study of human T cells and chemical hapten exposure. Each CDR3 protein gets one entry after TCRdb re-called the RACE reads with MiXCR. The table shows 370,000 or so distinct CDR3 sequences, with roughly 4.8% occurring only once. Regarding time point: patch test 1, 2 weeks after DPC sensitization. Noted treatment: therapeutic diphenylcyclopropenone sensitization with weekly scalp DPC. Sequenced material: whole blood, taken in connection with sensitization to the hapten diphenylcyclopropenone (DPC). These receptors were taken from a woman aged 45-60 years with alopecia areata. Some clones in this sample may be carry-over from other donors' samples.

There are a few counts of this clonotype. The chain employs TRBV28 and TRBJ1-5; D ambiguous. V gave up 6 bases and J gave up 5 bases, with 8 bases separating them. The CDR3 consists of 12 residues. CDR1 is MDHEN and CDR2 is SYDVKM in the germline V gene. CDR3 loop: CASRSGYQPQHF. The CDR3, as DNA: TGTGCCAGCAGGTCGGGTTATCAGCCCCAGCATTTT.

This rearrangement joins TRBV20-1 to TRBJ2-3, with 9 bases lining up with TRBD2. V dropped 3 bases and J dropped 3; count of bases not matched to a gene: 4. This CDR3 is 14 amino acids long. Germline loops: CDR1 DFQATT, CDR2 SNEGSKA (reference sequence). The CDR3 nucleotides read TGCAGTGCTAGCCCGCTAGCGGGGACAGATACGCAGTATTTT. As protein: CSASPLAGTDTQYF.

This clonotype was detected many times. This sequence joins TRBV3-1 and TRBJ2-2; possibly TRBD1 for D (6 bases). V was pared by 1 base and J by 5 bases, with 14 bases between. CDR3 size: 16 residues. Germline CDR1 is LGHDT and CDR2 is YNNKEL (reference sequence). The CDR3 sequence is CASSQGRDKMTGELFF. CDR3 nucleotide sequence: TGTGCCAGCAGCCAAGGACGGGACAAGATGACCGGGGAGCTGTTTTTT.

This clonotype was observed a few times. This sequence joins TRBV6-5 and TRBJ1-1; D is possibly TRBD1 (5 bases). The CDR3 has 14 residues. Germline CDR1 MNHEY, CDR2 SVGAGI. Trimming removed 7 bases from V and 5 bases from J, with 17 bases in between. The CDR3 spells CASTPSGAWTEAFF. CDR3 DNA: TGTGCCAGCACCCCTTCCGGGGCCTGGACTGAAGCTTTCTTT.

This clonotype showed up many times. V and J are TRBV7-8 and TRBJ1-6, with 9 bases lining up with TRBD1. CDR1 and CDR2 from the germline V gene are SGHVS and FQNEAQ. J gave up 7 bases and V 6 bases, and 7 bases lay outside the gene matches. This CDR3 has 15 amino acids. The chain's CDR3 is CASRGPGQGNSPLHF. In nucleotides, the CDR3 is TGTGCCAGCAGGGGGCCGGGACAGGGAAATTCACCCCTCCACTTT. Based on the CDR3 plus reference TRBV7-8 and TRBJ1-6, the full variable domain is GAGVSQSPRYKVAKRGQDVALRCDPISGHVSLFWYQQALGQGPEFLTYFQNEAQLDKSGLPSDRFFAERPEGSVSTLKIQRTQQEDSAVYLCASRGPGQGNSPLHFGNGTRLTVT.

This clonotype was counted many times. The rearrangement uses TRBV28 and TRBJ2-1; the D gene is possibly TRBD1 (6 bases). Germline-derived CDR1 and CDR2 are MDHEN and SYDVKM. There are 13 residues in the CDR3. Trimming cost V 3 bases and J 4 bases, with 7 bases left between them. CDR3 in DNA: TGTGCCAGCAGTTTGAGGGGGTACAATGAGCAGTTCTTC. Its protein product is CASSLRGYNEQFF.

The V call is TRBV20-1, the J call TRBJ2-3; 9 bases are shared with TRBD2. Germline loops: CDR1 DFQATT, CDR2 SNEGSKA (reference sequence). The CDR3 is 15 amino acids. J gave up 4 bases and V 0 bases, and 5 bases lay outside the gene matches. The DNA for the CDR3 is TGCAGTGCTAGAGAGGCTAGCGGGATGTCAGATACGCAGTATTTT. This gives the protein CSAREASGMSDTQYF.

This clonotype appeared many times. The genes are TRBV20-1 and TRBJ1-6; no clear D. The germline V gene encodes CDR1 DFQATT and CDR2 SNEGSKA (reference sequence). CDR3 length equals 16 residues. V lost 3 bases, J lost 9 bases, and 21 bases lay in between. The chain's CDR3 is CSARLFDSDSVSPLHF. For the CDR3, the DNA is TGCAGTGCTAGGCTTTTTGATTCGGATTCAGTTTCACCCCTCCACTTT.

This clonotype was detected only a few times. The chain uses TRBV29-1 and TRBJ2-1; D tentatively fits TRBD1 or TRBD2 (5 bases each). Between the trimmed V and J ends, which lost 0 bases and 12 bases, there was a span of 18 bases. Germline values: CDR1 SQVTM, CDR2 ANQGSEA. The CDR3 totals 14 residues. The CDR3 DNA follows: TGCAGCGTTGAAGATCACGGGACCGGTCTGGGGCAGTTCTTC. As protein: CSVEDHGTGLGQFF.

Concerning this clonotype: No conserved phenylalanine or tryptophan is present at the end of the CDR3, so a read error is the likely explanation. It is unclear where the CDR3 begins or ends on the DNA, so no DNA is shown, and the CDR3 is as TCRdb lists it. This chain uses TRBV7-2 with TRBJ2-1; TRBD1 is the table's D call, not checked against the DNA. Ends included, the CDR3 has 8 residues. The germline V gene encodes CDR1 SGHTA and CDR2 FQGNSA. The chain's CDR3 is CASSLGPV.

This clonotype has at least ten counts. The rearrangement uses TRBV18 and TRBJ1-5; D gene uncertain. Germline lookup yields CDR1 KGHSH and CDR2 LQKENI. V was cut by 6 bases and J by 5 bases, with 11 bases left in between. The CDR3 spans 13 residues. The CDR3 protein is CASSPDGDQPQHF. Written as DNA, the CDR3 is TGTGCCAGCTCCCCAGACGGGGATCAGCCCCAGCATTTT.

This clonotype showed up many times. V and J are TRBV6-5 and TRBJ1-4; no firm D call. This CDR3 has 13 amino acids. V was clipped by 4 bases and J by 8 bases, with 11 bases between them. From germline, CDR1 is MNHEY and CDR2 SVGAGI. The DNA for the CDR3 is TGTGCCAGCAGTTTATACAGTGGGGAAAAACTGTTTTTT. As protein: CASSLYSGEKLFF.

The sample holds many counts of this clonotype. The rearrangement links TRBV4-3 to TRBJ2-3; D gene uncertain. Germline CDR1 and CDR2: LGHNA and YSLEER. This CDR3 spans 12 amino acids. V lost 2 bases, J lost 4 bases, and 4 bases lay in between. CDR3 coding DNA: TGCGCCAGCAGCCAAAGGCCAGATACGCAGTATTTT. Protein sequence: CASSQRPDTQYF.

This clonotype occurred many times. The chain carries TRBV6-5 and TRBJ2-7, with 7 nucleotides matching TRBD1. Trimming at V came to 5 bases and at J to 3 bases, leaving 7 bases not matched to a gene. Per the germline V gene, CDR1 is MNHEY and CDR2 is SVGAGI. CDR3 length equals 14 residues. The CDR3 DNA follows: TGTGCCAGCAGTCTGAGGGACAGCCTCTACGAGCAGTACTTC. Translation gives CASSLRDSLYEQYF.

The chain couples TRBV4-1 to TRBJ1-5; no definite D call. Trimming removed 4 bases at V and 5 bases at J, with 12 bases between. Looked up from germline, CDR1 is MGHRA and CDR2 is YSYEKL. CDR3 length: 14 residues. CDR3 sequence: CASSPAPGYQPQHF. CDR3 DNA sequence: TGCGCCAGCAGCCCAGCCCCGGGGTATCAGCCCCAGCATTTT.

This sequence joins TRBV29-1 and TRBJ1-2; D is uncertain. The CDR3 contains 10 residues. Trimming took 4 bases from V and 0 from J, leaving 0 bases between them. CDR1 SQVTM and CDR2 ANQGSEA come from the germline V gene. Written as DNA, the CDR3 is TGCAGCGTTGCTAACTATGGCTACACCTTC. As protein: CSVANYGYTF.

This clonotype was counted many times. The V call is TRBV20-1, the J call TRBJ2-7; no clear D. The CDR3 is 14 residues long. Trimming stripped 6 bases from V and 2 bases from J, with 17 bases between. The germline V gene encodes CDR1 DFQATT and CDR2 SNEGSKA (reference sequence). CDR3 sequence (DNA): TGCAGTGCCCCCTCGAGAGTGGGCCCCTACGAGCAGTACTTC. Amino acid sequence: CSAPSRVGPYEQYF.